Listed here are 12 T cell receptor beta chains from one sample, sequenced in a study of cytomegalovirus exposure and HLA in healthy donors. In the PCR, 60 Vbeta and 13 Jbeta primers were used. Sequenced by immunoSEQ multiplex PCR; TCRdb stores in-frame clones only, minus some. The sample shows 69,000 or so clones, about 74% of them seen only once. Sequences were obtained from PBMCs. Receptors were obtained from a woman aged 55-69 years in good health and CMV-seropositive.

This clone was seen only once. The chain links TRBV27 to TRBJ1-2; the D gene is possibly TRBD1 (6 bases). CDR3 length: 11 residues. The germline CDR1 and CDR2 sequences are MNHEY and SMNVEV (reference sequence). Trimming stripped 5 bases from V and 8 bases from J, with 9 bases between. Written as DNA, the CDR3 is TGTGCCAGCAGTACAGGGACGGGCTACACCTTC. This encodes CASSTGTGYTF.

Only a few counts were recorded for this clone. The J gene is TRBJ1-3, the V gene TRBV30; the match to TRBD1 covers 7 bases. V lost 8 bases, J lost 7 bases, and 8 bases stayed unmatched. Looked up from germline, CDR1 is GTSNPN and CDR2 is SVGIG (reference sequence). The CDR3 contains 12 residues. CDR3 region: CAHPSGGNTIYF. The CDR3 nucleotides read TGTGCCCACCCCTCAGGGGGGAACACCATATATTTT.

In DNA form, the CDR3 reads TGTGCCAGCAAGAACGTCCGGGAGCAGTACTTC. Protein sequence: CASKNVREQYF. This sequence joins TRBV6-5 and TRBJ2-7; D ambiguous. Germline-derived CDR1 and CDR2 are MNHEY and SVGAGI. V was cut by 7 bases and J by 7 bases, with 11 bases left in between. The CDR3 contains 11 residues.

J is TRBJ2-1 and V is TRBV4-1; TRBD2 aligns across 11 bases. The CDR3 length is 15 residues. The germline V gene encodes CDR1 MGHRA and CDR2 YSYEKL. V shed 0 bases and J 9 bases; nucleotides not matched to a gene: 4. This CDR3 is CASSQDGLAGGEQFF. The CDR3 coding sequence is TGCGCCAGCAGCCAAGATGGACTAGCGGGTGGTGAGCAGTTCTTC.

This clone was picked up a small number of times. This rearrangement joins TRBV10-3 to TRBJ2-1, with 9 bases aligning to TRBD2. The V segment lost 8 bases and the J segment 0 bases; nucleotides outside the gene matches: 11. The CDR3 loop spans 17 amino acids. Germline V gives CDR1 ENHRY, CDR2 SYGVKD. CDR3 bases: TGTGCCATCTCGGAGCGGGGGGCACAAAACTCCTACAATGAGCAGTTCTTC. Translation: CAISERGAQNSYNEQFF.

The rearrangement uses TRBV18 and TRBJ1-6, with TRBD1 matching 9 bases. V lost 4 bases and J lost 6; bases outside the gene matches: 7. The CDR3 covers 16 residues. CDR1 and CDR2 (germline): KGHSH, LQKENI. This CDR3 is CASSLSGTGSNSPLHF. CDR3 nucleotides: TGTGCCAGCTCACTTTCCGGGACAGGGAGTAATTCACCCCTCCACTTT.

The sample holds a few counts of this clone. This sequence joins TRBV5-5 and TRBJ1-1; TRBD1 is a possible D gene (5 bases). The CDR3 runs 15 residues. Germline V gene sequence: CDR1 SGHKS, CDR2 YYEKEE (reference sequence). Trimming stripped 2 bases from V and 1 base from J, with 12 bases between. CDR3: CASSFGGYANTEAFF. DNA for the CDR3: TGTGCCAGCAGCTTTGGGGGGTACGCGAACACTGAAGCTTTCTTT.

The J gene is TRBJ1-5, the V gene TRBV7-9, with no clear D. There are 14 residues in the CDR3. Trimming took 2 bases from V and 1 from J, leaving 6 bases between them. Per germline, CDR1 SEHNR and CDR2 FQNEAQ (reference sequence). This CDR3 is CASSLLSSNQPQHF. In DNA, the CDR3 is TGTGCCAGCAGCTTACTATCCAGCAATCAGCCCCAGCATTTT. The variable domain in full, completed from reference TRBV7-9 and TRBJ1-5, reads DTGVSQNPRHKITKRGQNVTFRCDPISEHNRLYWYRQTLGQGPEFLTYFQNEAQLEKSRLLSDRFSAERPKGSFSTLEIQRTEQGDSAMYLCASSLLSSNQPQHFGDGTRLSIL.

The count of this clone is one. The rearrangement joins TRBV7-2 to TRBJ2-2; a possible D gene is TRBD1 (5 bases). CDR1 is SGHTA and CDR2 is FQGNSA in the germline V gene. Trimming removed 3 bases at V and 3 bases at J, with 8 bases between. The CDR3 sequence is 14 residues long. The CDR3 here is CASSLTVDTGELFF. In nucleotides, the CDR3 is TGTGCCAGCAGCTTGACAGTGGACACCGGGGAGCTGTTTTTT.

J is TRBJ2-5 and V is TRBV5-1, with no clear D. Judging by the DNA end, TRBJ2-7 fits better; the J call may be wrong. The CDR3 loop spans 13 amino acids. Germline V CDR1 and CDR2: SGHRS, YFSETQ. Here the CDR3 reads CASSSESNYEQYF. Here the CDR3 DNA reads TGCGCCAGCAGCTCCGAGAGTAACTACGAGCAGTACTTC.

This clone showed up just a few times. The V and J genes are TRBV5-4 and TRBJ1-1; D possibly corresponds to TRBD1 (6 bases). With 7 bases removed from V and 5 bases from J, the gap between germline ends came to 18 bases. Germline V gives CDR1 SGHNT, CDR2 YYREEE (reference sequence). The CDR3 consists of 14 residues. Written as DNA, the CDR3 is TGTGCCAGCCATCCAGGGGTTGGTCGGACTGAAGCTTTCTTT. Translating gives CASHPGVGRTEAFF.

The chain employs TRBV11-3 and TRBJ2-7; D might be TRBD2 (5 bases). CDR3 length: 12 residues. V was cut by 6 bases and J by 7 bases, with 13 bases left in between. CDR1 is SGHNT, CDR2 YENEEA, per germline. The CDR3 is CASSFSGGEQYF. In nucleotides, the CDR3 is TGTGCCAGCAGTTTTAGTGGAGGAGAGCAGTACTTC.